This T cell receptor (beta chain) was sequenced for a study of cytomegalovirus exposure and HLA in healthy donors. The V and J ends lost 10 bases and 5 bases, in that order; junction bases with no gene match: 6. Per germline, CDR1 SGHRS and CDR2 YFSETQ. The CDR3 totals 14 residues. 13 Jbeta primers and 60 Vbeta primers were used for the PCR. Sequencing was performed with immunoSEQ multiplex PCR; in TCRdb, only in-frame clones are kept and a portion is missing. The sample lists some 150,000 clones; nearly 80% were seen once. The chain has TRBV5-1 and TRBJ2-2; 12 nucleotides agree with TRBD2. The receptor's source is a man between 35 and 55 years old in good health and CMV-seropositive. Sequencing was performed on PBMCs. CDR3 residues: CASTSGSITGELFF. The CDR3 bases are TGCGCCTCGACTAGCGGGAGTATAACCGGGGAGCTGTTTTTT.